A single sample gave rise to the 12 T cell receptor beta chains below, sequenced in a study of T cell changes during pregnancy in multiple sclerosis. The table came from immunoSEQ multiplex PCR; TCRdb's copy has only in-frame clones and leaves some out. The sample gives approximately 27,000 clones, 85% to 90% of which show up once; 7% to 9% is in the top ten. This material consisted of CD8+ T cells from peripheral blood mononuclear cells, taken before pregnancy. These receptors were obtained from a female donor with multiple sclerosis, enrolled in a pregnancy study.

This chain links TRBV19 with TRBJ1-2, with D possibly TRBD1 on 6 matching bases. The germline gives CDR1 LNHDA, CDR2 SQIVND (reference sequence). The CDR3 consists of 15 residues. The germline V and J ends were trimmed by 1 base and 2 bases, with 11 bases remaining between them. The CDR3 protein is CASSIGAGTNYGYTF. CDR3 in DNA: TGTGCCAGTAGTATAGGGGCAGGGACAAACTATGGCTACACCTTC. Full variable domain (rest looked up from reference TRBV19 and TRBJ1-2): DGGITQSPKYLFRKEGQNVTLSCEQNLNHDAMYWYRQDPGQGLRLIYYSQIVNDFQKGDIAEGYSVSREKKESFPLTVTSAQKNPTAFYLCASSIGAGTNYGYTFGSGTRLTVV.

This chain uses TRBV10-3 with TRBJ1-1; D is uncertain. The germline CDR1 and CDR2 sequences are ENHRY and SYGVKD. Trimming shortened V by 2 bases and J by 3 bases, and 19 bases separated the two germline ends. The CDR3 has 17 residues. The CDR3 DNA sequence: TGTGCCATCAGTGAGGAGGCGGCTGATACCGGGGACACTGAAGCTTTCTTT. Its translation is CAISEEAADTGDTEAFF.

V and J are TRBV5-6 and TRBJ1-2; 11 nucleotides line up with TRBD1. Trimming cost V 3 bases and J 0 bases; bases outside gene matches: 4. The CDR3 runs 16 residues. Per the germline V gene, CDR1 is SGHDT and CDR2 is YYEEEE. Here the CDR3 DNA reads TGTGCCAGCAGCTACGGGACAGGGGGGACTAACTATGGCTACACCTTC. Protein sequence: CASSYGTGGTNYGYTF.

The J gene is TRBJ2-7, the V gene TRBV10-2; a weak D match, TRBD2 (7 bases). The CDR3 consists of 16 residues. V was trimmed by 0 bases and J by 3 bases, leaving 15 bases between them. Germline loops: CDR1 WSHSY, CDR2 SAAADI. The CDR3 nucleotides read TGCGCCAGCAGTGAGTCTGGAACAGGGAGGGACTACGAGCAGTACTTC. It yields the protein CASSESGTGRDYEQYF.

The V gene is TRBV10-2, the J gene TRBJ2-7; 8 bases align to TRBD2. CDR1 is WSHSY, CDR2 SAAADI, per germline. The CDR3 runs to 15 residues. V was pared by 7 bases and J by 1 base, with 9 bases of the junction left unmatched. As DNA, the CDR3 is TGCGCCAGCAACGACGGGGGGGCCGAATCCTACGAGCAGTACTTC. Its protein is CASNDGGAESYEQYF.

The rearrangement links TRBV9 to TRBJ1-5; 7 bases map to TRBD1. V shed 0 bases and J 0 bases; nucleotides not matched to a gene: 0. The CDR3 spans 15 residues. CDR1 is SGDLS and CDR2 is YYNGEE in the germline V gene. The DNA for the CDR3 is TGTGCCAGCAGCGTAGGGACAGGTAGCAATCAGCCCCAGCATTTT. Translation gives CASSVGTGSNQPQHF.

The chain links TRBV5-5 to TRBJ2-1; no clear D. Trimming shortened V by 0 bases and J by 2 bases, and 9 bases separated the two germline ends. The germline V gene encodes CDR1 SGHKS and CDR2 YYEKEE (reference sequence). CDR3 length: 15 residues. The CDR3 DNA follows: TGTGCCAGCAGCTTGGCAGCGAGAGCCTACAATGAGCAGTTCTTC. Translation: CASSLAARAYNEQFF.

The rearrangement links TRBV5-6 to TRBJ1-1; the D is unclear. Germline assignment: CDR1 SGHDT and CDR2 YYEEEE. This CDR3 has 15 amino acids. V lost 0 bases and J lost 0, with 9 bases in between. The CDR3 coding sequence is TGTGCCAGCAGCTTGGAAATAGAAATGAACACTGAAGCTTTCTTT. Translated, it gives CASSLEIEMNTEAFF.

The CDR3 sequence is CASSLTGGGGEAFF. CDR3 DNA sequence: TGTGCCAGCAGCCTAACGGGGGGAGGCGGTGAAGCTTTCTTT. This chain links TRBV7-9 with TRBJ1-1, with a weak D call TRBD1 (5 bases). The germline V gene has CDR1 SEHNR and CDR2 FQNEAQ (reference sequence). V was trimmed by 5 bases and J by 7 bases, leaving 17 bases between them. The CDR3 contains 14 residues. Full variable domain (rest looked up from reference TRBV7-9 and TRBJ1-1): DTGVSQNPRHKITKRGQNVTFRCDPISEHNRLYWYRQTLGQGPEFLTYFQNEAQLEKSRLLSDRFSAERPKGSFSTLEIQRTEQGDSAMYLCASSLTGGGGEAFFGQGTRLTVV.

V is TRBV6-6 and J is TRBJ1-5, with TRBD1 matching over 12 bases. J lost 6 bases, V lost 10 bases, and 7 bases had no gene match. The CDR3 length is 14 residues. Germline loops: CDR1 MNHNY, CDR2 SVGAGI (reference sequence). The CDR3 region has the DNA TGTGCCACCGAGGGACAGGGGGCCCCTCAGCCCCAGCATTTT. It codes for CATEGQGAPQPQHF.

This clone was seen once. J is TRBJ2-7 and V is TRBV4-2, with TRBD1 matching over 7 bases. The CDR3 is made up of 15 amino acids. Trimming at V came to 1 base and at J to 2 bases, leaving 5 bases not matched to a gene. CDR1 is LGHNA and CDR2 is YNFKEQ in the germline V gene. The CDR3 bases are TGTGCCAGCAGCCAAGCGTGGGACAGTGCCTACGAGCAGTACTTC. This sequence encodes CASSQAWDSAYEQYF.

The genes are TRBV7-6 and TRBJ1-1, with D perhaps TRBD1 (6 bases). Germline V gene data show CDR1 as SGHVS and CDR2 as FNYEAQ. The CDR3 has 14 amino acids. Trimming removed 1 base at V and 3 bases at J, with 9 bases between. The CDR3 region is CASSLGEGDTEAFF. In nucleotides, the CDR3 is TGTGCCAGCAGCTTAGGGGAGGGGGACACTGAAGCTTTCTTT.